Shown below are 12 T cell receptor beta chains from a single sample sequenced in a study of shared clonotypes between healthy human individuals. Sequenced by immunoSEQ multiplex PCR; TCRdb stores in-frame clones only, minus some. The profile shows 1,100,000 or so clones, about 84% of them singletons. The sequencing input was memory CD4+ T cells from PBMCs. The subset is: CD45RA-negative fraction. These receptors originate from a young man in good health. Some clones in this sample may be carry-over from other donors' samples.

The chain joins TRBV28 to TRBJ2-5; 12 bases line up with TRBD2. The CDR3 length is 14 residues. Germline V gene data show CDR1 as MDHEN and CDR2 as SYDVKM. V was pared by 6 bases and J by 1 base, with 0 bases of the junction left unmatched. Here the CDR3 DNA reads TGTGCCAGCAGGACTAGCGGGGGCCAAGAGACCCAGTACTTC. This encodes CASRTSGGQETQYF.

The V and J genes are TRBV6-1 and TRBJ1-2; TRBD1 matches at 8 bases. Germline V gene data show CDR1 as MNHNS and CDR2 as SASEGT. Trimming cost V 6 bases and J 0 bases; bases outside gene matches: 6. The CDR3 loop spans 15 amino acids. The CDR3 DNA reads as TGTGCCAGCAGCGAGACAGGGGCTACTAACTATGGCTACACCTTC. Its protein product is CASSETGATNYGYTF.

The rearrangement links TRBV5-1 to TRBJ1-5; the D is unclear. CDR1 and CDR2 (germline): SGHRS, YFSETQ. The CDR3 length is 14 residues. Trimming pared 2 bases from V and 4 bases from J, leaving 10 bases between. CDR3 nucleotide sequence: TGCGCCAGCAGCTTCGGTGAGCGAAATCAGCCCCAGCATTTT. Its protein is CASSFGERNQPQHF.

The chain employs TRBV6-6 and TRBJ2-5, with D possibly called TRBD1 or TRBD2 (5 bases each). The V gene's germline CDR1 is MNHNY and CDR2 SVGAGI (reference sequence). This CDR3 is built from 15 residues. The V end was cut by 6 bases, the J end by 2 bases, with 16 bases between. DNA for the CDR3: TGTGCCAGCAGCCTAGCACACAGGCAACAAGAGACCCAGTACTTC. Encoded protein: CASSLAHRQQETQYF.

This chain joins TRBV6-1 and TRBJ2-7; tentatively, D is TRBD1 (5 bases). The CDR3 loop spans 13 amino acids. Trimming shortened V by 8 bases and J by 4 bases, and 15 bases separated the two germline ends. From germline, CDR1 is MNHNS and CDR2 SASEGT. CDR3 coding DNA: TGTGCCAGCGTTACAGGTGGCTGGTACGAGCAGTACTTC. Translating it yields CASVTGGWYEQYF.

The V and J genes are TRBV6-6 and TRBJ1-1; D is unclear. This CDR3 region has 15 residues. V lost 2 bases and J lost 0, with 10 bases in between. Germline CDR1 MNHNY, CDR2 SVGAGI (reference sequence). The CDR3 loop is CASSYQVIMNTEAFF. In DNA form, the CDR3 reads TGTGCCAGCAGTTACCAGGTTATCATGAACACTGAAGCTTTCTTT.

The rearrangement links TRBV29-1 to TRBJ2-1, with D tentatively TRBD2 (5 bases). V shed 7 bases and J shed 4 bases, with 14 bases lying between them. The CDR3 has 13 residues. Germline V gives CDR1 SQVTM, CDR2 ANQGSEA. The CDR3 nucleotides are TGCAGCGGATTCGGGATAGCTTACAATGAGCAGTTCTTC. Its protein is CSGFGIAYNEQFF.

This chain connects TRBV4-2 to TRBJ2-1; D possibly corresponds to TRBD1 (5 bases). Trimming stripped 1 base from V and 4 bases from J, with 20 bases between. The germline CDR1 and CDR2 sequences are LGHNA and YNFKEQ. The CDR3 consists of 18 residues. The CDR3 nucleotides are TGTGCCAGCAGCCAAGGCAGGGCTAGTAGTCTCCCATACAATGAGCAGTTCTTC. Amino acid sequence: CASSQGRASSLPYNEQFF.

This clone was detected once. The rearrangement joins TRBV11-2 to TRBJ1-1, with D uncertain. CDR3 length: 13 residues. CDR1 and CDR2 (germline): SGHAT, FQNNGV. V lost 8 bases to trimming and J lost 6 bases, with 16 bases between them. The CDR3 sequence: CASAYRQSPEAFF. In DNA, the CDR3 is TGTGCCAGCGCATATAGGCAGTCGCCTGAAGCTTTCTTT.

This rearrangement joins TRBV18 to TRBJ2-1; TRBD2 aligns across 7 bases. There are 15 residues in the CDR3. In germline, CDR1 is KGHSH, CDR2 LQKENI. V lost 6 bases, J lost 9 bases, and 14 bases stayed unmatched. The CDR3 sequence: CASSPGLVVKTEQFF. The CDR3 DNA is TGTGCCAGCTCCCCCGGACTAGTTGTGAAGACTGAGCAGTTCTTC.

The chain couples TRBV27 to TRBJ1-1; 7 bases align to TRBD1. The germline gives CDR1 MNHEY, CDR2 SMNVEV (reference sequence). V lost 6 bases, J lost 6 bases, and 7 bases stayed unmatched. This CDR3 region has 13 residues. CDR3 protein: CASRDRALAEAFF. The CDR3 nucleotides read TGTGCCAGCAGAGACAGGGCGCTGGCTGAAGCTTTCTTT.

Of note for this clone: The sample carries other DNA sequences with the same CDR3. This chain links TRBV15 with TRBJ1-2; D possibly corresponds to TRBD1 (5 bases). CDR1 LNHNV and CDR2 YYDKDF come from the germline V gene (reference sequence). CDR3 length: 13 residues. The V gene lost 1 base and the J gene lost 8 bases, with 11 bases spanning the gap. CDR3 nucleotide sequence: TGTGCCACCAGCAGAGGCGGGGGTGAGGGCTACACCTTC. Its translation is CATSRGGGEGYTF.